The 23 T cell receptor beta chains below were found in one sample sequenced in a study of shared clonotypes between healthy human individuals. Profiled with immunoSEQ multiplex PCR; TCRdb holds only in-frame clones, not every one. In the table there are about 680,000 clones, 55% to 85% of which are singletons. The specimen sequenced was memory CD4+ T cells sorted from blood. The subset here: CD45RA-negative fraction. These receptors all stem from a woman aged 25 to 45 in good health.

The V and J genes are TRBV11-2 and TRBJ2-2, with D tentatively TRBD2 (6 bases). V lost 5 bases, J lost 2 bases, and 15 bases lay in between. Germline V gene sequence: CDR1 SGHAT, CDR2 FQNNGV. CDR3 length equals 16 residues. The CDR3 spells CASSPSSGFNTGELFF. CDR3 DNA: TGTGCCAGCAGCCCATCGAGCGGGTTTAACACCGGGGAGCTGTTTTTT. The full variable domain, rest sourced from reference TRBV11-2 and TRBJ2-2, is EAGVAQSPRYKIIEKRQSVAFWCNPISGHATLYWYQQILGQGPKLLIQFQNNGVVDDSQLPKDRFSAERLKGVDSTLKIQPAKLEDSAVYLCASSPSSGFNTGELFFGEGSRLTVL.

The chain has TRBV28 and TRBJ2-2, with 9 bases matching TRBD1. V dropped 6 bases and J dropped 4; count of bases not matched to a gene: 0. Germline V gene data show CDR1 as MDHEN and CDR2 as SYDVKM. The CDR3 spans 13 residues. Here the CDR3 reads CASRTGGTGELFF. CDR3 nucleotide sequence: TGTGCCAGCAGGACAGGGGGCACCGGGGAGCTGTTTTTT.

This rearrangement joins TRBV5-1 to TRBJ2-3; D may match TRBD1 or TRBD2 (5 bases each). The CDR3 spans 16 residues. Germline V gene lookup returns CDR1 SGHRS and CDR2 YFSETQ. V was trimmed by 3 bases and J by 6 bases, leaving 20 bases between them. The CDR3 region is CASSSRSGPPPDTQYF. In DNA, the CDR3 is TGCGCCAGCAGCTCCCGTTCGGGACCCCCCCCTGATACGCAGTATTTT.

The chain couples TRBV5-1 to TRBJ1-6, with D tentatively TRBD1 (6 bases). The ends were cut back, 4 bases at V and 6 bases at J, with 17 bases in the middle. CDR3 length: 16 amino acids. Germline V lookup: CDR1 SGHRS, CDR2 YFSETQ. The CDR3 DNA is TGCGCCAGCAGCAGGGACATTGGCGGCCTTAATTCACCCCTCCACTTT. It codes for CASSRDIGGLNSPLHF.

V usage is TRBV28 and J usage is TRBJ2-7; D possibly corresponds to TRBD1 (5 bases). Germline lookup yields CDR1 MDHEN and CDR2 SYDVKM. V lost 6 bases and J 5 bases, leaving 11 bases between the germline ends. This CDR3 comprises 12 residues. CDR3 protein: CASSSARDEQYF. CDR3 nucleotide sequence: TGTGCCAGCAGCAGCGCCAGGGACGAGCAGTACTTC.

The chain links TRBV5-1 to TRBJ2-1; 8 bases are shared with TRBD2. There are 15 residues in the CDR3. The ends lost 4 bases at V and 14 bases at J; junction bases unmatched: 17. Germline V gene lookup returns CDR1 SGHRS and CDR2 YFSETQ. The CDR3 is CASSKTSDLDPKEFF. CDR3 in DNA: TGCGCCAGCAGCAAGACTAGCGACTTGGATCCCAAGGAGTTCTTC.

The chain combines TRBV29-1 with TRBJ2-5; 7 bases fit TRBD1. V was clipped by 6 bases and J by 7 bases; unmatched bases: 11. CDR1 and CDR2 from the germline V gene are SQVTM and ANQGSEA. The CDR3 contains 13 residues. The CDR3 nucleotides read TGCAGCGTCGGACAGGCTGAAGTGGCGACCCAGTACTTC. Its translation: CSVGQAEVATQYF.

The CDR3 sequence is CASSPGAGRYEQYF. CDR3 nucleotides: TGTGCCAGTAGCCCTGGAGCGGGACGGTACGAGCAGTACTTC. The chain uses TRBV19 and TRBJ2-7; 7 bases are shared with TRBD2. The CDR3 consists of 14 residues. J lost 4 bases, V lost 6 bases, and 9 bases had no gene match. The germline V gene has CDR1 LNHDA and CDR2 SQIVND (reference sequence).

The V and J genes are TRBV7-9 and TRBJ2-7; D unclear. Germline CDR1 and CDR2: SEHNR and FQNEAQ (reference sequence). This CDR3 contains 12 residues. The germline V and J ends were trimmed by 4 bases and 3 bases, with 7 bases remaining between them. Here the CDR3 DNA reads TGTGCCAGCAGCTCCTATAGCTACGAGCAGTACTTC. Protein: CASSSYSYEQYF.

The V gene is TRBV5-1, the J gene TRBJ2-2, with D possibly being TRBD2 (6 bases). Trimming removed 0 bases at V and 2 bases at J, with 14 bases between. The CDR3 has 17 residues. CDR1 is SGHRS, CDR2 YFSETQ, per germline. The CDR3 protein is CASSLEPGLKNTGELFF. CDR3 in DNA: TGCGCCAGCAGCTTGGAGCCGGGACTCAAAAACACCGGGGAGCTGTTTTTT. The complete variable domain, with remaining parts taken from reference TRBV5-1 and TRBJ2-2, reads KAGVTQTPRYLIKTRGQQVTLSCSPISGHRSVSWYQQTPGQGLQFLFEYFSETQRNKGNFPGRFSGRQFSNSRSEMNVSTLELGDSALYLCASSLEPGLKNTGELFFGEGSRLTVL.

The chain has TRBV27 and TRBJ1-2, with D perhaps TRBD1 (5 bases). Germline V lookup: CDR1 MNHEY, CDR2 SMNVEV (reference sequence). The CDR3 runs 15 residues. Deletions cut 6 bases from V and 0 bases from J, with 14 bases between. CDR3 in DNA: TGTGCCAGCAGCCTTTCAGGGCTAGCTAACTATGGCTACACCTTC. Translated, it gives CASSLSGLANYGYTF.

The chain has TRBV29-1 and TRBJ2-7, with 12 bases matching TRBD2. This CDR3 comprises 14 residues. Germline CDR1 SQVTM, CDR2 ANQGSEA. J lost 3 bases, V lost 6 bases, and 6 bases had no gene match. CDR3 protein: CSVIGLAGNYEQYF. The DNA of the CDR3 is TGCAGCGTCATAGGACTAGCGGGAAACTACGAGCAGTACTTC.

This clone was detected ten times or more. J is TRBJ2-5 and V is TRBV28; D is undetermined. CDR1 and CDR2 from the germline V gene are MDHEN and SYDVKM. The CDR3 spans 13 residues. Trimming cost V 5 bases and J 2 bases, with 9 bases left between them. Written as DNA, the CDR3 is TGTGCCAGCAGTCGACCCGGTCAAGAGACCCAGTACTTC. It yields the protein CASSRPGQETQYF. Based on the CDR3 plus reference TRBV28 and TRBJ2-5, the full variable domain is DVKVTQSSRYLVKRTGEKVFLECVQDMDHENMFWYRQDPGLGLRLIYFSYDVKMKEKGDIPEGYSVSREKKERFSLILESASTNQTSMYLCASSRPGQETQYFGPGTRLLVL.

V is TRBV11-2 and J is TRBJ2-1, with D unresolved. The germline gives CDR1 SGHAT, CDR2 FQNNGV. CDR3 length: 14 amino acids. V shed 0 bases and J shed 9 bases, with 12 bases lying between them. The CDR3 DNA reads as TGTGCCAGCAGCTTAGATCCTAGGTTGGGTGAGCAGTTCTTC. Translation: CASSLDPRLGEQFF.

As DNA, the CDR3 is TGTGCCAGCGGGGACCCTACCGGGGAGCTGTTTTTT. As protein: CASGDPTGELFF. The chain uses TRBV7-6 and TRBJ2-2, with D perhaps assigned TRBD1 or TRBD2 (5 bases each). The germline gives CDR1 SGHVS, CDR2 FNYEAQ. The CDR3 is made up of 12 amino acids. V dropped 8 bases and J dropped 5 bases, with 9 bases sitting between them.

This clone was picked up a small number of times. The chain employs TRBV4-1 and TRBJ2-2, with 9 bases that match TRBD2. This CDR3 contains 16 residues. Germline trimming cut 1 base from V and 5 bases from J; bases unmatched to any gene: 5. Germline assignment: CDR1 MGHRA and CDR2 YSYEKL. CDR3 sequence: CASSQAGTSTTGELFF. The CDR3 region has the DNA TGCGCCAGCAGCCAAGCCGGGACTAGCACTACCGGGGAGCTGTTTTTT.

With respect to this clone: Other DNA sequences in this sample translate to the same CDR3. The DNA for the CDR3 is TGCGCCAGCAGCTTGGGGCAGGGTTACTACAATGAGCAGTTCTTC. It encodes CASSLGQGYYNEQFF. This chain uses TRBV5-1 with TRBJ2-1, with D maybe TRBD1 (5 bases). Trimming removed 0 bases from V and 3 bases from J, with 10 bases in between. Germline V gene data show CDR1 as SGHRS and CDR2 as YFSETQ. This CDR3 is 15 amino acids long. Looking up the rest from reference TRBV5-1 and TRBJ2-1 gives the full variable domain: KAGVTQTPRYLIKTRGQQVTLSCSPISGHRSVSWYQQTPGQGLQFLFEYFSETQRNKGNFPGRFSGRQFSNSRSEMNVSTLELGDSALYLCASSLGQGYYNEQFFGPGTRLTVL.

The chain carries TRBV6-5 and TRBJ1-1; tentative D call: TRBD1 (6 bases). The CDR3 loop spans 16 amino acids. The V and J ends lost 4 bases and 3 bases respectively, with 18 bases between them. Germline V gives CDR1 MNHEY, CDR2 SVGAGI. The CDR3 region is CASSSRDTGRDTEAFF. For the CDR3, the DNA is TGTGCCAGCAGTTCAAGGGACACCGGGAGGGACACTGAAGCTTTCTTT.

V usage is TRBV28 and J usage is TRBJ2-6, with D tentatively TRBD1 (5 bases). Germline values: CDR1 MDHEN, CDR2 SYDVKM. Trimming removed 5 bases at V and 2 bases at J, with 19 bases between. The CDR3 consists of 18 residues. The CDR3 sequence is CASSRQQGKGAGANVLTF. The CDR3 nucleotides read TGTGCCAGCAGTCGACAGCAGGGTAAGGGCGCTGGGGCCAACGTCCTGACTTTC.

The chain recombines TRBV5-4 with TRBJ2-2, with TRBD2 as a possible D gene (5 bases). V lost 4 bases, J lost 0 bases, and 10 bases lay in between. There are 15 residues in the CDR3. CDR1 is SGHNT and CDR2 is YYREEE in the germline V gene (reference sequence). DNA of the CDR3: TGTGCCAGCAGCCATGACTATACGAACACCGGGGAGCTGTTTTTT. This codes for CASSHDYTNTGELFF.

This sequence joins TRBV19 and TRBJ1-5; the D gene is possibly TRBD1 (6 bases). This CDR3 is 14 amino acids long. CDR1 LNHDA and CDR2 SQIVND come from the germline V gene (reference sequence). V lost 3 bases and J lost 4, with 10 bases in between. CDR3 nucleotide sequence: TGTGCCAGTAGTATGGGGGGACAAAATCAGCCCCAGCATTTT. Translation gives CASSMGGQNQPQHF.

The rearrangement uses TRBV28 and TRBJ2-2; D remains unclear. V lost 7 bases to trimming and J lost 5 bases, with 8 bases between them. This CDR3 has 12 amino acids. From germline, CDR1 is MDHEN and CDR2 SYDVKM. CDR3 bases: TGTGCCAGCATGAGCAGTACCGGGGAGCTGTTTTTT. Its protein product is CASMSSTGELFF.

The chain combines TRBV5-1 with TRBJ2-1, with D possibly being TRBD2 (6 bases). The CDR3 sequence is 18 residues long. Germline assignment: CDR1 SGHRS and CDR2 YFSETQ. Trimming removed 3 bases from V and 4 bases from J, with 23 bases in between. CDR3 in amino acids: CASSSGIVSTGGYNEQFF. In nucleotides, the CDR3 is TGCGCCAGCAGCTCTGGGATCGTTTCTACCGGGGGATACAATGAGCAGTTCTTC.